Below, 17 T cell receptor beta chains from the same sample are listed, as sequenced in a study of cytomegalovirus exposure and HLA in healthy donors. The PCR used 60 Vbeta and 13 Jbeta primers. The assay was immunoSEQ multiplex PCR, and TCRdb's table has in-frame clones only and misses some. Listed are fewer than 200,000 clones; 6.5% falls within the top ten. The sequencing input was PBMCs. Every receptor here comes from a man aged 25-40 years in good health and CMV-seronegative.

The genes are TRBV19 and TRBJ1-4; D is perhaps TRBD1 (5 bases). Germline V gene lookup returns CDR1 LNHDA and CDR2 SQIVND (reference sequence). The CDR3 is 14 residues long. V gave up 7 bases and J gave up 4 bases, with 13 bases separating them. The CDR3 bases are TGTGCCAGTAATACCCAGGGTCTTAATGAAAAACTGTTTTTT. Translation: CASNTQGLNEKLFF. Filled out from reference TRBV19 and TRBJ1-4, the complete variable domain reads DGGITQSPKYLFRKEGQNVTLSCEQNLNHDAMYWYRQDPGQGLRLIYYSQIVNDFQKGDIAEGYSVSREKKESFPLTVTSAQKNPTAFYLCASNTQGLNEKLFFGSGTQLSVL.

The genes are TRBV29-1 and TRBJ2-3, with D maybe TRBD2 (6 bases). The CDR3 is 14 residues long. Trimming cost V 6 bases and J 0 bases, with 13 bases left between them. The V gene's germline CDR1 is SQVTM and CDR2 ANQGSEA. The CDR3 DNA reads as TGCAGCGTGGCGGTGAGCGGGAGCACAGATACGCAGTATTTT. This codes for CSVAVSGSTDTQYF.

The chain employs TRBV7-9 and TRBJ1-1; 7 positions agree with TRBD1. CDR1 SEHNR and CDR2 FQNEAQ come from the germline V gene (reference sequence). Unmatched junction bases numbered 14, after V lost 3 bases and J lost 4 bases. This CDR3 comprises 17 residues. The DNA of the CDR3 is TGTGCCAGCAGCTTTATTCGAGCAGGGGGGCATATCACTGAAGCTTTCTTT. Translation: CASSFIRAGGHITEAFF.

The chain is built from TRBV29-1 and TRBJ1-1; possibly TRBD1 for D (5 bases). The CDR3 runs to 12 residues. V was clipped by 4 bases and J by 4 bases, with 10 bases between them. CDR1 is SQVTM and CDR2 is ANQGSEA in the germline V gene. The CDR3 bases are TGCAGCGTTGTTTCTGGGGCCACTGAAGCTTTCTTT. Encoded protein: CSVVSGATEAFF.

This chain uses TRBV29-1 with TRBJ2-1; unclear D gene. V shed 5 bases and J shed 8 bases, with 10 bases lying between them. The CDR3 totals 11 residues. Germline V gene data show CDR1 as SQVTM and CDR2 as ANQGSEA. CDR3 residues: CSVNYSYEQFF. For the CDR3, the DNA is TGCAGCGTTAACTACTCCTATGAGCAGTTCTTC.

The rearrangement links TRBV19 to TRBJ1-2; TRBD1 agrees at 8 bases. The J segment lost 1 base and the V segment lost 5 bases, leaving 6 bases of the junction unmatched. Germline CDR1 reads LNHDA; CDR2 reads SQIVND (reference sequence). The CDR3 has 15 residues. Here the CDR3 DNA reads TGTGCCAGTAGTCTCGGACAGGGCCTTAACTATGGCTACACCTTC. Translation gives CASSLGQGLNYGYTF.

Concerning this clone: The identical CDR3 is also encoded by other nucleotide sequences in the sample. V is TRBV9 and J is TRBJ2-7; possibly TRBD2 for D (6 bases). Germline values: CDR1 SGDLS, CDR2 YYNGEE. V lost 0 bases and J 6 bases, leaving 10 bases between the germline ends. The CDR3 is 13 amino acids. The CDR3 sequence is CASSVEGGSEQYF. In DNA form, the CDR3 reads TGTGCCAGCAGCGTAGAGGGAGGCAGCGAGCAGTACTTC.

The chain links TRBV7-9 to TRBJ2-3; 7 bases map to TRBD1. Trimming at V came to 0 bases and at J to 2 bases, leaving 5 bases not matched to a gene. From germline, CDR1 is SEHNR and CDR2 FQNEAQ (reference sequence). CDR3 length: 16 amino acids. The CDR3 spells CASSLALGQSTDTQYF. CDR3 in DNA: TGTGCCAGCAGCTTAGCGCTGGGACAGTCCACAGATACGCAGTATTTT.

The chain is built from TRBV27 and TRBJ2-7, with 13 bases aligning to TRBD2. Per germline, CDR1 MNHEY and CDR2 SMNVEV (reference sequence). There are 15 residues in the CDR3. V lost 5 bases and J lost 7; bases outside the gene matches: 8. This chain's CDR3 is CASSPPSGLAGEQYF. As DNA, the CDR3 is TGTGCCAGCAGTCCGCCCTCGGGACTAGCGGGGGAGCAGTACTTC.

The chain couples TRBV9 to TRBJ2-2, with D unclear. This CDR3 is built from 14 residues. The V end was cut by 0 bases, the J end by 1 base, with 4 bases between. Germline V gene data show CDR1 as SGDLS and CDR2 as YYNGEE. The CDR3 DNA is TGTGCCAGCAGCGTAGGCGGGAACACCGGGGAGCTGTTTTTT. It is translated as CASSVGGNTGELFF.

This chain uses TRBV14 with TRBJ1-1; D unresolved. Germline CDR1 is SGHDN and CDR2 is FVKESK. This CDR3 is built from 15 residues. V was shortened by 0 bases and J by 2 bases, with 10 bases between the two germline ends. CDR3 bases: TGTGCCAGCAGCCAAGACTTCGGGAGAAACACTGAAGCTTTCTTT. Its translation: CASSQDFGRNTEAFF.

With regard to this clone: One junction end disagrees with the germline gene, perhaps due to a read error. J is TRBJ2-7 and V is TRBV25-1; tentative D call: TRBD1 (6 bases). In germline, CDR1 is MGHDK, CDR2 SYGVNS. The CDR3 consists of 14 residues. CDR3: CASRPGHSSCEQYF. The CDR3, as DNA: TGTGCCAGCAGGCCGGGACATAGCTCCTGCGAGCAGTACTTC.

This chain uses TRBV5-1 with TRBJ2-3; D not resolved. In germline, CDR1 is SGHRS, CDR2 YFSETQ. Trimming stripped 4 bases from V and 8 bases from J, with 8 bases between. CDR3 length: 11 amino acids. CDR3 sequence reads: CASSLQATQYF. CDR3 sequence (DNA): TGCGCCAGCAGCCTCCAGGCTACGCAGTATTTT. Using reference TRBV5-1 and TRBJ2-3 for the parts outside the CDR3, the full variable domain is KAGVTQTPRYLIKTRGQQVTLSCSPISGHRSVSWYQQTPGQGLQFLFEYFSETQRNKGNFPGRFSGRQFSNSRSEMNVSTLELGDSALYLCASSLQATQYFGPGTRLTVL.

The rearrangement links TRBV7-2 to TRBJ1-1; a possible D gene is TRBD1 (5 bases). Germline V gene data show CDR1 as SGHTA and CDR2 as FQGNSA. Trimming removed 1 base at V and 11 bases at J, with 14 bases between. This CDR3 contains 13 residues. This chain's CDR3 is CASSLGEQARAFF. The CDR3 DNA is TGTGCCAGCAGCTTAGGGGAACAGGCACGGGCTTTCTTT.

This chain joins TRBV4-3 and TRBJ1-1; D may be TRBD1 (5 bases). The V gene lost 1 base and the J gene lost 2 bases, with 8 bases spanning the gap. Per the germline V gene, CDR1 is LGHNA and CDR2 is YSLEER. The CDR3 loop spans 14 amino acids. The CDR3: CASSQGDSNTEAFF. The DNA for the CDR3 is TGCGCCAGCAGCCAAGGAGACAGTAACACTGAAGCTTTCTTT.

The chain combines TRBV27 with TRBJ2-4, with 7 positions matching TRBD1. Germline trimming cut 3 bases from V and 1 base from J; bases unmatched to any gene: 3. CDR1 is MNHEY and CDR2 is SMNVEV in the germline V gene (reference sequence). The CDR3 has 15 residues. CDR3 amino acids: CASSFDREAKNIQYF. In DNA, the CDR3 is TGTGCCAGCAGTTTCGACAGGGAGGCCAAAAACATTCAGTACTTC.

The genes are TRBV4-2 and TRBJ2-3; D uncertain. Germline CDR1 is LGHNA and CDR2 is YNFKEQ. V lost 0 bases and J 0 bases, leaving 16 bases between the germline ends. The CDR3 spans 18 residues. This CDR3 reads CASSQDYESGTSTDTQYF. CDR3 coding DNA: TGTGCCAGCAGCCAAGATTACGAGTCGGGTACTAGCACAGATACGCAGTATTTT.